This record looks at one TCR beta chain sequence and its context. The data were taken from a study of identical twins. In TCRdb, the 5' RACE reads were re-called with MiXCR into one record per CDR3 protein. The sample has just under 550,000 distinct CDR3 sequences; roughly 15% are singletons. The CDR3 sequence is 15 residues long. J lost 4 bases, V lost 1 base, and 4 bases had no gene match. Germline-derived CDR1 and CDR2 are LGHNA and YNFKEQ. The same specimen was also included in a second study, on yellow fever vaccine responses in identical twins.

V and J are TRBV4-2 and TRBJ2-3, with TRBD2 matching over 8 bases. This receptor was taken from a woman under 30 in good health. The sequenced sample was CD4+ T cells sorted from blood. The CDR3 loop reads CASSQAGGGSDTQYF. The CDR3, as DNA: TGTGCCAGCAGCCAAGCCGGGGGGGGGTCAGATACGCAGTATTTT.